These T cell receptor beta chains were read from a single sample in a study of CD8 T cells in ankylosing spondylitis. A single record per CDR3 protein comes from TCRdb applying MiXCR to the 5' RACE reads. This sample has about 500,000 distinct CDR3 sequences, with approximately 11% found just once. The sample taken for sequencing was blood, either unsorted or a sorted T cell fraction (not recorded which). Receptor source: a male donor with ankylosing spondylitis. The CDR3 runs from the conserved cysteine through the conserved F or W. Each record gives: CDR3 DNA, CDR3 protein, J gene, clone size, V gene, D gene. A D gene is named only where the DNA matches it firmly. Clone size is given for some rows only: seen once, a few or many times, or a class if the clone is expanded.

CDR3 DNA: TGTGCCAGCAGTCTACTAGCTAAGACCCCTTACAATGAGCAGTTCTTC
CDR3 protein: CASSLLAKTPYNEQFF
J gene: TRBJ2-1
clone size: many
V gene: TRBV12-3/TRBV12-4
D gene: -

CDR3 DNA: TGTGCCAGCAGCTTAGCCGCGGCGGGAGATTTTGCAGATACGCAGTATTTT
CDR3 protein: CASSLAAAGDFADTQYF
J gene: TRBJ2-3
clone size: -
V gene: TRBV7-2
D gene: TRBD2

CDR3 DNA: TGTGCCAGCAGTTACAGCCCGGACAGGGGGTACTTC
CDR3 protein: CASSYSPDRGYF
J gene: TRBJ2-4
clone size: few
V gene: TRBV6-2/TRBV6-3
D gene: TRBD1

CDR3 DNA: TGCAGTGCTAGGGGACAGCCAAACACAGATACGCAGTATTTT
CDR3 protein: CSARGQPNTDTQYF
J gene: TRBJ2-3
clone size: few
V gene: TRBV20-1
D gene: TRBD1

CDR3 DNA: TGCAGTGCTACGAGCTTTGAGACAGATACGCAGTATTTT
CDR3 protein: CSATSFETDTQYF
J gene: TRBJ2-3
clone size: few
V gene: TRBV20-1
D gene: -

CDR3 DNA: TGCGCCAGCAGCTTGCAGGACCTCTACCAAGAGACCCAGTACTTC
CDR3 protein: CASSLQDLYQETQYF
J gene: TRBJ2-5
clone size: -
V gene: TRBV5-1
D gene: -

CDR3 DNA: TGTGCCAGCAGCCCGAGGGGTGGCGGGATTTACAATGAGCAGTTCTTC
CDR3 protein: CASSPRGGGIYNEQFF
J gene: TRBJ2-1
clone size: few
V gene: TRBV25-1
D gene: -

CDR3 DNA: TGTGCCAGCAGCCAAGGTCACAGCAACACTGAAGCTTTCTTT
CDR3 protein: CASSQGHSNTEAFF
J gene: TRBJ1-1
clone size: few
V gene: TRBV3-1
D gene: -

CDR3 DNA: TGTGCCAGCTGGTGGGCTGGGAACACCATATATTTT
CDR3 protein: CASWWAGNTIYF
J gene: TRBJ1-3
clone size: few
V gene: TRBV12-3/TRBV12-4
D gene: -

CDR3 DNA: TGTGCCAGCAGCCAACCCCCGGGGACAGGGGGGTACGAGCAGTACTTC
CDR3 protein: CASSQPPGTGGYEQYF
J gene: TRBJ2-7
clone size: few
V gene: TRBV11-2
D gene: TRBD1

CDR3 DNA: TGCGCCAGCAGCTCTAGGGCGCCGGATACGCAGTATTTT
CDR3 protein: CASSSRAPDTQYF
J gene: TRBJ2-3
clone size: -
V gene: TRBV5-1
D gene: -

CDR3 DNA: TGTGCCAGCAGCTTAACCCCGGGGGCGGGAGGCCGGGAGCAGTTCTTC
CDR3 protein: CASSLTPGAGGREQFF
J gene: TRBJ2-1
clone size: few
V gene: TRBV7-8
D gene: TRBD2

CDR3 DNA: TGCGCCAGCAGCTTGAATGCAGGGGACACTGAAGCTTTCTTT
CDR3 protein: CASSLNAGDTEAFF
J gene: TRBJ1-1
clone size: -
V gene: TRBV5-1
D gene: -

CDR3 DNA: TGTGCCACCAGTGATCCACAACGGGCCTACACCTTC
CDR3 protein: CATSDPQRAYTF
J gene: TRBJ1-2
clone size: few
V gene: TRBV24-1
D gene: -

CDR3 DNA: TGTGCCAGCAGCTGGTTGGGCACTGAAGCTTTCTTT
CDR3 protein: CASSWLGTEAFF
J gene: TRBJ1-1
clone size: few
V gene: TRBV7-9
D gene: -

CDR3 DNA: TGTGCCACCAGGGGGAGCGACGATACGCAGTATTTT
CDR3 protein: CATRGSDDTQYF
J gene: TRBJ2-3
clone size: few
V gene: TRBV24-1
D gene: -

CDR3 DNA: TGCAGTGCTAGAGAACCAGCGAACACTGAAGCTTTCTTT
CDR3 protein: CSAREPANTEAFF
J gene: TRBJ1-1
clone size: few
V gene: TRBV20-1
D gene: -

CDR3 DNA: TGCGCCAGCAGCGAATCTTCCGGGACCCTAGGAAACACCATATATTTT
CDR3 protein: CASSESSGTLGNTIYF
J gene: TRBJ1-3
clone size: few
V gene: TRBV5-1
D gene: -

CDR3 DNA: TGTGCCACCAGTGATTTTACGGGATACACAGATACGCAGTATTTT
CDR3 protein: CATSDFTGYTDTQYF
J gene: TRBJ2-3
clone size: few
V gene: TRBV24-1
D gene: -

CDR3 DNA: TGTGCCACCAGCAGAGATCTGGCAGGGATGCCTGGCTACACCTTC
CDR3 protein: CATSRDLAGMPGYTF
J gene: TRBJ1-2
clone size: few
V gene: TRBV15
D gene: -

CDR3 DNA: TGCAGTGCCCCTCCTGACGGGAGGGCCCAAGATACGCAGTATTTT
CDR3 protein: CSAPPDGRAQDTQYF
J gene: TRBJ2-3
clone size: few
V gene: TRBV20-1
D gene: TRBD2

CDR3 DNA: TGTGCCAGCACCATCGGGGGAGTGGGCGGCTACACCTTC
CDR3 protein: CASTIGGVGGYTF
J gene: TRBJ1-2
clone size: many
V gene: TRBV12-3/TRBV12-4
D gene: -

CDR3 DNA: TGCGCCAGCAGCTTGGCCTTGAAAACTAGCGGGAGTATTTCCTACAATGAGCAGTTCTTC
CDR3 protein: CASSLALKTSGSISYNEQFF
J gene: TRBJ2-1
clone size: few
V gene: TRBV5-1
D gene: TRBD2

CDR3 DNA: TGTGCCGGCTTGGATACCGAAGCCCCGAATGAAAAACTGTTTTTT
CDR3 protein: CAGLDTEAPNEKLFF
J gene: TRBJ1-4
clone size: -
V gene: TRBV19
D gene: -

CDR3 DNA: TGTGCCAGCAGCCAAGATCGGACAGGGAACACTGAAGCTTTCTTT
CDR3 protein: CASSQDRTGNTEAFF
J gene: TRBJ1-1
clone size: -
V gene: TRBV3-1
D gene: TRBD1

CDR3 DNA: TGCGCCAGCAGCCAGAGACTCAGGGCTGGGGCCAACGTCCTGACTTTC
CDR3 protein: CASSQRLRAGANVLTF
J gene: TRBJ2-6
clone size: -
V gene: TRBV4-1
D gene: -

CDR3 DNA: TGCAGTGCTAAGACAGGGTGGGATAATTCACCCCTCCACTTT
CDR3 protein: CSAKTGWDNSPLHF
J gene: TRBJ1-6
clone size: few
V gene: TRBV20-1
D gene: TRBD1

CDR3 DNA: TGTGCCAGCACCCGGGACAGGGACAATGAGCAGTTCTTC
CDR3 protein: CASTRDRDNEQFF
J gene: TRBJ2-1
clone size: few
V gene: TRBV12-3/TRBV12-4
D gene: TRBD1

CDR3 DNA: TGCAGTGCTAGGAAGGATGGAGATACGCAGTATTTT
CDR3 protein: CSARKDGDTQYF
J gene: TRBJ2-3
clone size: -
V gene: TRBV20-1
D gene: -

CDR3 DNA: TGTGCCAGCAGCCTCACAAGGGCAGGGAACACCGGGGAGCTGTTTTTT
CDR3 protein: CASSLTRAGNTGELFF
J gene: TRBJ2-2
clone size: few
V gene: TRBV7-9
D gene: -

CDR3 DNA: TGCAGTGCGATACAGGGGGCGCCCACTGAAGCTTTCTTT
CDR3 protein: CSAIQGAPTEAFF
J gene: TRBJ1-1
clone size: -
V gene: TRBV20-1
D gene: TRBD1